This record concerns one T cell receptor beta chain sequence. Primers: 60 Vbeta forward and 13 Jbeta reverse. Profiling relied on immunoSEQ multiplex PCR, and the TCRdb table lists in-frame clones only, not all of them. The table lists about 80,000 clones, roughly two thirds of them singletons. The CDR3 has 13 residues. V was pared by 5 bases and J by 5 bases, with 5 bases of the junction left unmatched. Germline V gene sequence: CDR1 MNHEY, CDR2 SMNVEV (reference sequence). The sample comes from a study of cytomegalovirus exposure and HLA in healthy donors. This clonotype was obtained from a woman in her forties or fifties in good health and CMV-seropositive. The V and J genes are TRBV27 and TRBJ2-7; 8 bases are a match to TRBD1. The sample was PBMCs. The CDR3 DNA sequence: TGTGCCAGCAGTATAGACAGGGGCAACGAGCAGTACTTC. Its protein is CASSIDRGNEQYF.